Each of the 25 T cell receptor beta chains below was sequenced from the same sample in a study of cytomegalovirus exposure and HLA in healthy donors. A multiplex PCR was run with 60 Vbeta primers and 13 Jbeta primers. Assay: immunoSEQ multiplex PCR; the TCRdb copy retains only in-frame clones and omits some. The data hold some 150,000 clones, with approximately 78% observed a single time. Sequenced material: PBMCs. These receptor sequences come from a woman aged 45 to 65 in good health and CMV-seropositive.

The chain has TRBV28 and TRBJ1-5, with TRBD1 matching 12 bases. CDR1 is MDHEN and CDR2 is SYDVKM in the germline V gene. The length of the CDR3 is 17 residues. V was pared by 6 bases and J by 3 bases, with 9 bases of the junction left unmatched. The CDR3 protein is CASSSPGTGGPNQPQHF. Written as DNA, the CDR3 is TGTGCCAGCAGCAGCCCCGGGACAGGGGGCCCCAATCAGCCCCAGCATTTT.

The chain combines TRBV28 with TRBJ1-1; D uncertain. CDR1 and CDR2 from the germline V gene are MDHEN and SYDVKM. CDR3 length: 15 residues. V was pared by 2 bases and J by 5 bases, with 15 bases between. The CDR3 nucleotides are TGTGCCAGCAGTTTACGCGCGGGGAGGGTAACTGAAGCTTTCTTT. This codes for CASSLRAGRVTEAFF.

This chain connects TRBV4-1 to TRBJ2-1, with D perhaps matching TRBD1 (6 bases). The CDR3 consists of 17 residues. Per the germline V gene, CDR1 is MGHRA and CDR2 is YSYEKL. Deletions cut 0 bases from V and 7 bases from J, with 19 bases between. In nucleotides, the CDR3 is TGCGCCAGCAGCCAAGATCATCCAGGGGCAGGGAGAAATGAGCAGTTCTTC. Translating gives CASSQDHPGAGRNEQFF.

This chain links TRBV15 with TRBJ1-1; D not certain. Trimming cost V 0 bases and J 4 bases, with 6 bases left between them. Germline V CDR1 and CDR2: LNHNV, YYDKDF (reference sequence). The CDR3 is 13 residues long. The CDR3 protein is CATSRDPGTEAFF. The CDR3 nucleotides are TGTGCCACCAGCAGAGATCCAGGCACTGAAGCTTTCTTT. Together with reference TRBV15 and TRBJ1-1, the CDR3 gives the full variable domain: DAMVIQNPRYQVTQFGKPVTLSCSQTLNHNVMYWYQQKSSQAPKLLFHYYDKDFNNEADTPDNFQSRRPNTSFCFLDIRSPGLGDTAMYLCATSRDPGTEAFFGQGTRLTVV.

The chain employs TRBV7-6 and TRBJ2-5, with 10 positions matching TRBD2. Looked up from germline, CDR1 is SGHVS and CDR2 is FNYEAQ. The CDR3 has 15 amino acids. The trim removed 6 bases at V and 2 bases at J, leaving 6 bases unmatched. CDR3 DNA sequence: TGTGCCAGCAGTGAAACTAGCGGGGATCAAGAGACCCAGTACTTC. The encoded protein is CASSETSGDQETQYF.

The rearrangement uses TRBV6-8 and TRBJ2-7; weak D call: TRBD1 (5 bases). V lost 8 bases to trimming and J lost 0 bases, with 14 bases between them. Germline values: CDR1 MNHGY, CDR2 SAAAGT. The CDR3 consists of 14 residues. This chain's CDR3 is CASGQQVSSYEQYF. In DNA, the CDR3 is TGTGCCAGCGGCCAACAGGTGAGCTCCTACGAGCAGTACTTC.

The V and J genes are TRBV27 and TRBJ1-2; possibly TRBD1 for D (5 bases). This CDR3 spans 15 amino acids. The germline V and J ends were trimmed by 7 bases and 6 bases, with 21 bases remaining between them. In germline, CDR1 is MNHEY, CDR2 SMNVEV (reference sequence). The CDR3 DNA is TGTGCCAGCAAATCACCCTCGTCGGGGGAGAATGGCTACACCTTC. It encodes CASKSPSSGENGYTF.

The J gene is TRBJ2-5, the V gene TRBV27; no clear D gene. The ends were cut back, 5 bases at V and 2 bases at J, with 18 bases in the middle. Germline CDR1 MNHEY, CDR2 SMNVEV (reference sequence). This CDR3 region has 16 residues. The CDR3: CASSPFWASIQETQYF. CDR3 nucleotide sequence: TGTGCCAGCAGTCCTTTTTGGGCCTCTATTCAAGAGACCCAGTACTTC.

V usage is TRBV30 and J usage is TRBJ2-1; TRBD2 matches at 14 bases. The trim removed 0 bases at V and 7 bases at J, leaving 14 bases unmatched. Germline CDR1 GTSNPN, CDR2 SVGIG (reference sequence). The length of the CDR3 is 19 residues. The CDR3: CAWSVNPSTSGGARNEQFF. CDR3 sequence (DNA): TGTGCCTGGAGTGTAAACCCTTCGACTAGCGGGGGGGCTAGGAATGAGCAGTTCTTC.

This clone was picked up a small number of times. The CDR3 region has the DNA TGTGCCAGCAGTGCGGGACAGGCCTATCAGCCCCAGCATTTT. Translation gives CASSAGQAYQPQHF. The rearrangement links TRBV27 to TRBJ1-5; 8 positions agree with TRBD1. This CDR3 region has 14 residues. Germline-derived CDR1 and CDR2 are MNHEY and SMNVEV (reference sequence). After removal of 5 bases from V and 5 bases from J, the junction contained 5 bases not matched to a gene.

This chain connects TRBV9 to TRBJ2-6; no firm D call. The germline V gene encodes CDR1 SGDLS and CDR2 YYNGEE. With 3 bases removed from V and 1 base from J, the gap between germline ends came to 8 bases. CDR3 size: 15 residues. DNA for the CDR3: TGTGCCAGCAGCGGGTCCGGGTCTGGGGCCAACGTCCTGACTTTC. It codes for CASSGSGSGANVLTF.

CDR3 amino acids: CASLPQAGLEGEQFF. The CDR3 bases are TGCGCCAGCCTCCCCCAAGCGGGACTCGAGGGTGAGCAGTTCTTC. The rearrangement links TRBV5-1 to TRBJ2-1; 7 bases map to TRBD2. Germline CDR1 is SGHRS and CDR2 is YFSETQ. The V segment lost 7 bases and the J segment 9 bases; nucleotides outside the gene matches: 16. The CDR3 is 15 residues long.

The CDR3 region has the DNA TGTGCCAGCAGCTTGCGGGGACAGGGATCAACCGGGGAGCTGTTTTTT. Translation: CASSLRGQGSTGELFF. The chain has TRBV5-6 and TRBJ2-2; 9 positions match TRBD1. J gave up 5 bases and V 1 base, and 6 bases lay outside the gene matches. The CDR3 is made up of 16 amino acids. Germline V gene lookup returns CDR1 SGHDT and CDR2 YYEEEE.

The CDR3 is CASSTSGTDGPQHF. CDR3 bases: TGTGCCAGCAGCACCTCCGGGACAGACGGGCCCCAGCATTTT. The chain joins TRBV11-2 to TRBJ1-5, with 7 bases lining up with TRBD1. The CDR3 runs 14 residues. J was trimmed by 9 bases and V by 5 bases; bases with no gene match: 10. Germline CDR1 SGHAT, CDR2 FQNNGV.

The V and J genes are TRBV6-5 and TRBJ2-3; D gene unclear. This CDR3 region has 15 residues. The V end lost 2 bases, the J end lost 2 bases, and 11 bases lay between the germline ends. Germline V gene lookup returns CDR1 MNHEY and CDR2 SVGAGI. The CDR3 region has the DNA TGTGCCAGCAGTTACCGGTCGGGTACCACAGATACGCAGTATTTT. Translating it yields CASSYRSGTTDTQYF.

The genes are TRBV2 and TRBJ2-3; D might be TRBD2 (6 bases). CDR1 and CDR2 from the germline V gene are SNHLY and FYNNEI. This CDR3 is built from 14 residues. V dropped 7 bases and J dropped 4 bases, with 15 bases sitting between them. The CDR3 protein is CASIRDLASDTQYF. DNA of the CDR3: TGTGCCAGCATCAGGGACTTAGCGTCAGATACGCAGTATTTT.

The CDR3 bases are TGTGCCAGCAGCTATTTAGCAGCGGAGCAGTTCTTC. This codes for CASSYLAAEQFF. This chain uses TRBV7-9 with TRBJ2-1; D call uncertain. Germline V gives CDR1 SEHNR, CDR2 FQNEAQ (reference sequence). The CDR3 is made up of 12 amino acids. V was cut by 4 bases and J by 10 bases, with 11 bases left in between.

The genes are TRBV5-1 and TRBJ1-1; TRBD1 matches at 9 bases. V trimming: 7 bases; J trimming: 4 bases; junction bases outside the gene matches: 5. Germline CDR1 SGHRS, CDR2 YFSETQ. There are 13 residues in the CDR3. The CDR3 DNA follows: TGCGCCAGCCGGGACAGGGAAGGCACTGAAGCTTTCTTT. Amino acids: CASRDREGTEAFF.

The rearrangement links TRBV7-9 to TRBJ2-7, with D perhaps TRBD1 (5 bases). Deletions cut 1 base from V and 4 bases from J, with 11 bases between. The V gene's germline CDR1 is SEHNR and CDR2 FQNEAQ (reference sequence). The CDR3 covers 14 residues. CDR3 DNA sequence: TGTGCCAGCAGCTTAGGGCAGGGATTTTACGAGCAGTACTTC. Protein product: CASSLGQGFYEQYF.

This chain joins TRBV25-1 and TRBJ1-2, with D unresolved. V was clipped by 1 base and J by 4 bases, with 7 bases between them. Germline loops: CDR1 MGHDK, CDR2 SYGVNS. The CDR3 consists of 13 residues. The CDR3 is CASSESGLYGYTF. Written as DNA, the CDR3 is TGTGCCAGCAGTGAATCTGGCCTCTATGGCTACACCTTC.

The rearrangement uses TRBV7-2 and TRBJ1-5; TRBD1 aligns across 11 bases. This CDR3 comprises 14 residues. CDR1 and CDR2 (germline): SGHTA, FQGNSA. After removal of 3 bases from V and 7 bases from J, the junction contained 2 bases not matched to a gene. The CDR3 is CASSFGTGGQPQHF. In nucleotides, the CDR3 is TGTGCCAGCAGCTTCGGGACAGGGGGACAGCCCCAGCATTTT.

The chain couples TRBV25-1 to TRBJ1-6; no firm D call. Trimming removed 6 bases from V and 11 bases from J, with 14 bases in between. The CDR3 is 13 amino acids. Germline-derived CDR1 and CDR2 are MGHDK and SYGVNS. CDR3 sequence reads: CASSRGHRTPLHF. The CDR3 nucleotides are TGTGCCAGCAGCCGTGGGCACAGAACACCCCTCCACTTT.

This clone was found once. The chain joins TRBV6-5 to TRBJ2-7, with 7 nucleotides matching TRBD2. This CDR3 has 15 amino acids. Germline V gene data show CDR1 as MNHEY and CDR2 as SVGAGI. Trimming took 6 bases from V and 3 from J; bases not matched to a gene: 11. The DNA for the CDR3 is TGTGCCAGCAGCCAAAGGGATGGGGGGGTCTACGAGCAGTACTTC. This codes for CASSQRDGGVYEQYF.

The chain employs TRBV27 and TRBJ2-7; TRBD2 matches 8 bases. CDR1 is MNHEY and CDR2 is SMNVEV in the germline V gene (reference sequence). V lost 3 bases, J lost 3 bases, and 4 bases stayed unmatched. The CDR3 is 14 amino acids. The DNA of the CDR3 is TGTGCCAGCAGTTTTAGCGGGATGGTCTACGAGCAGTACTTC. It yields the protein CASSFSGMVYEQYF.

V and J are TRBV27 and TRBJ1-3; a possible D gene is TRBD1 (6 bases). V lost 6 bases and J 0 bases, leaving 9 bases between the germline ends. Germline values: CDR1 MNHEY, CDR2 SMNVEV (reference sequence). The CDR3 contains 14 residues. CDR3 loop: CASRRTVSGNTIYF. The DNA for the CDR3 is TGTGCCAGCAGAAGGACAGTCTCTGGAAACACCATATATTTT.